The 11 T cell receptor beta chains given below trace back to one sample, sequenced in a study of T cells in Graves' hyperthyroidism and ophthalmopathy. Researchers took RNA transcripts and amplified the TCR beta CDR3 regions from them. The HTBI primer set was used in a first-round RT-PCR of the TCR CDR3. A single record per CDR3 protein comes from TCRdb applying MiXCR to the multiplex PCR reads. Of around 690,000 distinct CDR3 sequences in the sample, around 15% were seen once. Sequencing was carried out using blood. The receptors stem from a man aged 45 to 65 with Graves' hyperthyroidism.

V gene TRBV12-3 or TRBV12-4 combines with J gene TRBJ1-1, with TRBD1 matching 7 bases. V lost 6 bases and J lost 4; bases outside the gene matches: 8. The CDR3 loop spans 14 amino acids. The CDR3 DNA reads as TGTGCCAGCAGGAAGACGGGACAGTTCACTGAAGCTTTCTTT. It is translated as CASRKTGQFTEAFF.

This clonotype was observed a few times. The chain links TRBV4-3 to TRBJ2-5; D is undetermined. The V end was cut by 2 bases, the J end by 7 bases, with 14 bases between. The germline gives CDR1 LGHNA, CDR2 YSLEER. This CDR3 has 14 residues. Here the CDR3 reads CASSQIQSHATQYF. The CDR3 region has the DNA TGCGCCAGCAGCCAAATACAGTCCCACGCGACCCAGTACTTC.

In this sample, this clonotype turned up many times. The chain recombines TRBV28 with TRBJ2-3; 9 bases align to TRBD1. In germline, CDR1 is MDHEN, CDR2 SYDVKM. V gave up 5 bases and J gave up 5 bases; unmatched junction bases: 11. This CDR3 has 16 residues. The CDR3 loop reads CASSHQTGGRGDTQYF. CDR3 DNA sequence: TGTGCCAGCAGTCATCAGACAGGGGGAAGAGGAGATACGCAGTATTTT.

There are many counts of this clonotype. Written as DNA, the CDR3 is TGTGCCAGCAGTTTCTTGGACAGGGAGGGTCAGCCCCAGCATTTT. Encoded protein: CASSFLDREGQPQHF. The chain is built from TRBV28 and TRBJ1-5; 8 bases align to TRBD1. After removal of 3 bases from V and 6 bases from J, the junction contained 7 bases not matched to a gene. Germline CDR1 and CDR2: MDHEN and SYDVKM. The length of the CDR3 is 15 residues.

The rearrangement links TRBV6-1 to TRBJ1-5, with D possibly being TRBD1 (5 bases). Trimming took off 11 bases at V and 4 bases at J, with 18 bases between the two ends. Germline assignment: CDR1 MNHNS and CDR2 SASEGT. CDR3 size: 14 residues. CDR3 coding DNA: TGTGCCGGGAGAAGGGGTTCTGTGAATCAGCCCCAGCATTTT. This encodes CAGRRGSVNQPQHF.

This clonotype showed up just a few times. The CDR3 DNA reads as TGTGCCAGCAGTAACCAACCAGGACGAGCGGGAGCCTCAGAGACCCAGTACTTC. Translation gives CASSNQPGRAGASETQYF. The chain is built from TRBV2 and TRBJ2-5; 8 bases fit TRBD2. CDR1 and CDR2 (germline): SNHLY, FYNNEI. With V trimmed by 5 bases and J by 4 bases, 18 bases remained unmatched. The CDR3 has 18 residues. The entire variable domain, with the rest obtained from reference TRBV2 and TRBJ2-5, is as follows: EPEVTQTPSHQVTQMGQEVILRCVPISNHLYFYWYRQILGQKVEFLVSFYNNEISEKSEIFDDQFSVERPDGSNFTLKIRSTKLEDSAMYFCASSNQPGRAGASETQYFGPGTRLLVL.

Many counts were recorded for this clonotype. The genes are TRBV7-2 and TRBJ1-1; TRBD1 is a possible D gene (5 bases). The germline gives CDR1 SGHTA, CDR2 FQGNSA. The CDR3 contains 15 residues. Trimming stripped 4 bases from V and 1 base from J, with 13 bases between. CDR3 loop: CASSYEAGPNTEAFF. CDR3 DNA sequence: TGTGCCAGCAGCTACGAGGCGGGGCCGAACACTGAAGCTTTCTTT. The entire variable domain, with the rest obtained from reference TRBV7-2 and TRBJ1-1, is as follows: GAGVSQSPSNKVTEKGKDVELRCDPISGHTALYWYRQSLGQGLEFLIYFQGNSAPDKSGLPSDRFSAERTGGSVSTLTIQRTQQEDSAVYLCASSYEAGPNTEAFFGQGTRLTVV.

In its sample, this clonotype was seen a few times. This chain connects TRBV2 to TRBJ1-2; the D is unclear. The germline V gene encodes CDR1 SNHLY and CDR2 FYNNEI. V shed 6 bases and J shed 7 bases, with 9 bases lying between them. The CDR3 contains 11 residues. The CDR3 DNA follows: TGTGCCAGCAGAGACTACCCTGGCTACACCTTC. Protein product: CASRDYPGYTF.

The sample holds a few counts of this clonotype. The CDR3 is CASSPDLQGQPQHF. The DNA of the CDR3 is TGTGCCAGCTCACCCGACTTACAGGGTCAGCCCCAGCATTTT. This chain links TRBV18 with TRBJ1-5, with D tentatively TRBD1 (6 bases). V lost 3 bases, J lost 6 bases, and 12 bases lay in between. In germline, CDR1 is KGHSH, CDR2 LQKENI. CDR3 length: 14 amino acids.

About this clonotype: A read error is possible here, since a much larger clone lies one base away. The chain uses TRBV29-1 and TRBJ2-7; 8 bases map to TRBD1. CDR1 SQVTM and CDR2 ANQGSEA come from the germline V gene. This CDR3 region has 14 residues. The CDR3: CSGLDRGRSYEQCF. For the CDR3, the DNA is TGCAGCGGTCTAGACAGGGGAAGATCCTACGAGCAGTGCTTC.

In this sample, this clonotype turned up many times. The chain couples TRBV7-3 to TRBJ2-2; 9 nucleotides line up with TRBD1. The length of the CDR3 is 15 residues. The trim removed 4 bases at V and 5 bases at J, leaving 5 bases unmatched. Germline assignment: CDR1 SGHTA and CDR2 FQGTGA. In DNA form, the CDR3 reads TGTGCCAGCAGCTCCCGGGACAGGGATACCGGGGAGCTGTTTTTT. This sequence encodes CASSSRDRDTGELFF.